This T cell receptor (beta chain) was captured by sequencing in a study of T cell repertoires in cytomegalovirus infection. Study as a whole: Well-studied HLA-B-restricted epitopes and recently identified HLA-C-restricted epitopes of CMV were both used in the study. CMV infection plus the matching HLA type was flagged by public TCR beta signatures.

Overall study results and limits: Carriers of CMV plus the relevant HLA were identified by cumulative public TCR beta family frequency. Ex vivo, HLA-C-restricted CMV-specific TCR beta clonotypes prevailed over the rest of the response.

This clonotype was observed a handful of times. Its specificity is not known. TCRdb processed the reads anew with MiXCR; each CDR3 protein has one entry. The sample holds about a million distinct CDR3 sequences, about 33% seen once. The input for sequencing was cultured CD8+ T cells from PBMCs, taken from culture after CMV antigen stimulation. This TCR came from a human donor in good health (CMV status not recorded). Some clones in this sample may be carry-over from other donors' samples.

As DNA, the CDR3 is TGTGCCAGTAGTATCCCCGGTGATGCAGGGGAGGTCGCTGAAGCTTTCTTT. This gives the protein CASSIPGDAGEVAEAFF. This chain links TRBV19 with TRBJ1-1, with TRBD1 as a possible D gene (6 bases). V was pared by 3 bases and J by 6 bases, with 23 bases between. The germline V gene encodes CDR1 LNHDA and CDR2 SQIVND (reference sequence). This CDR3 is 17 amino acids long.